These 5 T cell receptor beta chains originate from one sample sequenced in a study of breast tumors, draining lymph nodes, adjacent tissues. TCRdb analysed the multiplex PCR reads with MiXCR anew, one entry per CDR3 protein. The sample gives tens of thousands of distinct CDR3 sequences, over 40% of which show up once; about 10% is in the top ten. Sequenced sample: breast tumor tissue. The receptors were sampled from a female donor with breast cancer. Some clones in this sample may be carry-over from other donors' samples.

The chain employs TRBV15 and TRBJ1-2; 7 bases map to TRBD1. CDR1 LNHNV and CDR2 YYDKDF come from the germline V gene (reference sequence). This CDR3 has 18 residues. The V gene end was trimmed by 0 bases and the J gene end by 3 bases; junction bases not matched to a gene: 13. For the CDR3, the DNA is TGTGCCACCAGCAGAGAGCAAGAACGACAGGGAGCTGACTATGGCTACACCTTC. Amino acid sequence: CATSREQERQGADYGYTF.

Ten or more counts support this clonotype. The V and J genes are TRBV29-1 and TRBJ2-4; D is possibly TRBD1 or TRBD2 (5 bases each). The germline CDR1 and CDR2 sequences are SQVTM and ANQGSEA. The V end was cut by 2 bases, the J end by 3 bases, with 14 bases between. The CDR3 spans 15 residues. The DNA of the CDR3 is TGCAGCGTTGAATCAGCCGTGAGGGGCAAAAACATTCAGTACTTC. The encoded protein is CSVESAVRGKNIQYF.

This clonotype has ten or more counts. The chain is built from TRBV6-4 and TRBJ2-3; tentatively, D is TRBD1 or TRBD2 (5 bases each). CDR1 is MRHNA and CDR2 is SNTAGT in the germline V gene. Trimming took 0 bases from V and 0 from J, leaving 13 bases between them. This CDR3 is 17 amino acids long. CDR3 region: CASSDSNLGESTDTQYF. CDR3 bases: TGTGCCAGCAGTGACTCCAATTTGGGGGAAAGCACAGATACGCAGTATTTT.

The chain carries TRBV5-1 and TRBJ1-1; the D gene is possibly TRBD1 (6 bases). Trimming shortened V by 5 bases and J by 0 bases, and 11 bases separated the two germline ends. The CDR3 has 14 amino acids. Germline V gene sequence: CDR1 SGHRS, CDR2 YFSETQ. This CDR3 is CASRRDIMNTEAFF. The CDR3 nucleotides are TGCGCCAGCAGGCGGGACATCATGAACACTGAAGCTTTCTTT.

This clonotype was seen at least ten times. The chain has TRBV27 and TRBJ2-5; D may be TRBD1 (6 bases). V was trimmed by 2 bases and J by 4 bases, leaving 17 bases between them. The CDR3 contains 16 residues. Germline V CDR1 and CDR2: MNHEY, SMNVEV (reference sequence). This CDR3 is CASSLGAGAIGETQYF. The DNA of the CDR3 is TGTGCCAGCAGTTTAGGTGCAGGGGCTATAGGAGAGACCCAGTACTTC.